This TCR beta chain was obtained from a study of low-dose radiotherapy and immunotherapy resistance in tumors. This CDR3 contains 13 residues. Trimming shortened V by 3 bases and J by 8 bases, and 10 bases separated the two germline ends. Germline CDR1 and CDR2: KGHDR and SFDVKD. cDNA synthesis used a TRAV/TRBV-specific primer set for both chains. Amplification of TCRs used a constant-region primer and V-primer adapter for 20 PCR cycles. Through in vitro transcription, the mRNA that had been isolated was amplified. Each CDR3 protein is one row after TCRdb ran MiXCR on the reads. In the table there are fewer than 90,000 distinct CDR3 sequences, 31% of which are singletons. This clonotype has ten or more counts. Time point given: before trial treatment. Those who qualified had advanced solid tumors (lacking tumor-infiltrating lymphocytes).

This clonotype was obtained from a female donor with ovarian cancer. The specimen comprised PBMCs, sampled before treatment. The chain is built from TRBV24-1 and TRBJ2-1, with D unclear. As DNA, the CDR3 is TGTGCCACCAGTGATGAAAGGGCTGATGAGCAGTTCTTC. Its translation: CATSDERADEQFF.